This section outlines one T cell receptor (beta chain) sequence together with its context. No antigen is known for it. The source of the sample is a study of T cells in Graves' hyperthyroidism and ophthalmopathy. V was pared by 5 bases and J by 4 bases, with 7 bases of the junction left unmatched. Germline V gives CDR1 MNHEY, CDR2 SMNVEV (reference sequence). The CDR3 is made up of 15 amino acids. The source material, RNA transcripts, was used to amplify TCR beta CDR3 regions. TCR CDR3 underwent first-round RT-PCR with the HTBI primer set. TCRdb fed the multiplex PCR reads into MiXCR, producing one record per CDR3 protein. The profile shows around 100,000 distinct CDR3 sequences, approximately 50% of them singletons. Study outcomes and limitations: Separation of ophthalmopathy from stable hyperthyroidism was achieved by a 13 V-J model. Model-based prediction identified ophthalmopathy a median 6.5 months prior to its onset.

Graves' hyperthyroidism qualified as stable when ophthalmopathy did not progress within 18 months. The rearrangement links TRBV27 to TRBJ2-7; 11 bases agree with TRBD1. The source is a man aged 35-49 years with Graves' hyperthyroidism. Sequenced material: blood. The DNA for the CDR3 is TGTGCCAGCAGTGACCGGGACAGGGGGAGGTACGAGCAGTACTTC. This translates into CASSDRDRGRYEQYF.